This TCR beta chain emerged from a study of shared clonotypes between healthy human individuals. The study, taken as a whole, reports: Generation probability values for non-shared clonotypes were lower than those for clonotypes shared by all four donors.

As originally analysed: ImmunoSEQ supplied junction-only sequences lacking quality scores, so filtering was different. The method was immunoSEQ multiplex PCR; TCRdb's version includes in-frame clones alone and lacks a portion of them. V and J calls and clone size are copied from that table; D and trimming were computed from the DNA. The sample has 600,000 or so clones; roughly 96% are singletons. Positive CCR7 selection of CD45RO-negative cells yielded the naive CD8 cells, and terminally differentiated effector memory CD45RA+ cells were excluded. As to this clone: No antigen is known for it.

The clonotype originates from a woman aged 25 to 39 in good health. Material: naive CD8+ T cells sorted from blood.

The CDR3 region has the DNA TGTGCCAGCAGTGAAGTACACTCCTACGAGCAGTACTTC. It specifies CASSEVHSYEQYF. The chain recombines TRBV2 with TRBJ2-7, with unresolved D. Germline CDR1 is SNHLY and CDR2 is FYNNEI. Between the trimmed V and J ends, which lost 1 base and 0 bases, there was a span of 4 bases. This CDR3 has 13 residues.